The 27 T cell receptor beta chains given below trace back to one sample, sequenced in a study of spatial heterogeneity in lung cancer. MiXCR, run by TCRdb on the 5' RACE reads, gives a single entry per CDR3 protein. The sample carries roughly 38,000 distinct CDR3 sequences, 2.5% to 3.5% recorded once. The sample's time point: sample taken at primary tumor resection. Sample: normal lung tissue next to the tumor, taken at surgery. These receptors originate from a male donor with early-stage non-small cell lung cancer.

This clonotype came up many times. The CDR3 DNA reads as TGCAGCGTTGAGGCTGGGACGGCCAGCTCTGGGGCCAACGTCCTGACTTTC. Amino acid sequence: CSVEAGTASSGANVLTF. V usage is TRBV29-1 and J usage is TRBJ2-6; either TRBD1 or TRBD2 may fit D (5 bases each). CDR3 size: 17 residues. V lost 3 bases and J 0 bases, leaving 15 bases between the germline ends. The germline CDR1 and CDR2 sequences are SQVTM and ANQGSEA.

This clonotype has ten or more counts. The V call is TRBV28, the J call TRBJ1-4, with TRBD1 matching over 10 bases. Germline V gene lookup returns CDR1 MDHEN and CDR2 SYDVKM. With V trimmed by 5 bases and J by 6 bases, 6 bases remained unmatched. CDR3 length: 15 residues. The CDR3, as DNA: TGTGCCAGCAGTCATACCGGGACAGGGGATGAAAAACTGTTTTTT. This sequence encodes CASSHTGTGDEKLFF.

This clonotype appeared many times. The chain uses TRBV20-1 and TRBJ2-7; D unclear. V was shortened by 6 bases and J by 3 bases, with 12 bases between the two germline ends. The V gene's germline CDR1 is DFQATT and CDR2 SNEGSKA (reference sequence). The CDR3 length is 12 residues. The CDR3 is CSAGPDHYEQYF. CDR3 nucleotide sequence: TGCAGTGCAGGGCCGGACCACTACGAGCAGTACTTC.

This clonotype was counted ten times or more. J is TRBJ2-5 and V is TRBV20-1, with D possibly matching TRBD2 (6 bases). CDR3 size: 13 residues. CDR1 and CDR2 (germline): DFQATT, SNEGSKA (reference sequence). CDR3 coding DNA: TGCAGCGGGGGAACGGTGAACCAAGAGACCCAGTACTTC. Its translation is CSGGTVNQETQYF.

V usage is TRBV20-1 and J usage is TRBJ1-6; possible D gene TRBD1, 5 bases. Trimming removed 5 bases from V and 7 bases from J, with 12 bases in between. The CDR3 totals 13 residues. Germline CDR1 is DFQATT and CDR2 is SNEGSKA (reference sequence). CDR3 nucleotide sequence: TGCAGTGCTGGTCGGGACGTGAATTCACCCCTCCACTTT. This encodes CSAGRDVNSPLHF.

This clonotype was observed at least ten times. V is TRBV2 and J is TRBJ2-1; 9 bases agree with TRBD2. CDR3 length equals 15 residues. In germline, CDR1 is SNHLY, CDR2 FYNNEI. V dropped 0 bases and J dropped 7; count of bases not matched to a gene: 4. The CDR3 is CASSEAGGGANEQFF. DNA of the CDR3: TGTGCCAGCAGTGAAGCTGGCGGGGGGGCTAATGAGCAGTTCTTC.

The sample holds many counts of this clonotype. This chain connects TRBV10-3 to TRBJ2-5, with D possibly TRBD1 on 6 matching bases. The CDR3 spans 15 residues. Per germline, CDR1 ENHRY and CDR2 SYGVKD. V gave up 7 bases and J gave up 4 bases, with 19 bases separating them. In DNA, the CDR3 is TGTGCCATCACGACGAATCCGGGACAAGGAGAGACCCAGTACTTC. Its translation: CAITTNPGQGETQYF.

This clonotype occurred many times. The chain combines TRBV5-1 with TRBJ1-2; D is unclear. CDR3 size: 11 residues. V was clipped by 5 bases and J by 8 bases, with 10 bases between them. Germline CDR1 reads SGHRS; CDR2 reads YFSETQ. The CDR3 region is CASSPNRGYTF. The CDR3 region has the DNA TGCGCCAGCAGTCCCAACCGGGGCTACACCTTC.

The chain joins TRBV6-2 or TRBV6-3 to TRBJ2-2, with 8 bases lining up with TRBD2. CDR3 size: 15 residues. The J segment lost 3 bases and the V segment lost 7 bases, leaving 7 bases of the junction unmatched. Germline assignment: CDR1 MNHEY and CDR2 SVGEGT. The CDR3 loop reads CASKAGAGDTGELFF. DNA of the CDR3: TGTGCCAGCAAGGCGGGAGCGGGAGACACCGGGGAGCTGTTTTTT.

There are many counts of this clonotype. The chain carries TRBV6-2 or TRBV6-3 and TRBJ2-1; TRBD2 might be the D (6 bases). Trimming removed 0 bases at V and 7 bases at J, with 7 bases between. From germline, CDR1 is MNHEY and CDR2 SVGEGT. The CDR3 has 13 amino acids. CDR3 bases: TGTGCCAGCAGTTACTCACGGGGGAATGAGCAGTTCTTC. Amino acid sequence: CASSYSRGNEQFF.

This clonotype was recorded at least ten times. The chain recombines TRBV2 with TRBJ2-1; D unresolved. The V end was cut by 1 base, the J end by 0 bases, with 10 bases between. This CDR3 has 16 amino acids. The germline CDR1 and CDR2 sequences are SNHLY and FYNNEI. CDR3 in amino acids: CASSEGPGSSYNEQFF. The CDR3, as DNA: TGTGCCAGCAGTGAAGGGCCGGGCAGCTCCTACAATGAGCAGTTCTTC.

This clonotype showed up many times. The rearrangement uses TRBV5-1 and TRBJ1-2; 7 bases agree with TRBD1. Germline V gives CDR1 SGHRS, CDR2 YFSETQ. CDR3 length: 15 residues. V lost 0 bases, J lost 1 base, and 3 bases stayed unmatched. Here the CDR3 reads CASSLGGTVNYGYTF. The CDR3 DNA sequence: TGCGCCAGCAGCTTGGGGGGGACAGTTAACTATGGCTACACCTTC. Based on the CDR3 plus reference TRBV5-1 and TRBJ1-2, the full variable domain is KAGVTQTPRYLIKTRGQQVTLSCSPISGHRSVSWYQQTPGQGLQFLFEYFSETQRNKGNFPGRFSGRQFSNSRSEMNVSTLELGDSALYLCASSLGGTVNYGYTFGSGTRLTVV.

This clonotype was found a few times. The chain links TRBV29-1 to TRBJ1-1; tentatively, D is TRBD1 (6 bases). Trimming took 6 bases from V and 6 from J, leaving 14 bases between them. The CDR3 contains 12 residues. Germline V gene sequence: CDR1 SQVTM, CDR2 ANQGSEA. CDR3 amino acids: CSVITGRSEAFF. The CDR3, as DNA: TGCAGCGTAATAACAGGGAGGTCTGAAGCTTTCTTT.

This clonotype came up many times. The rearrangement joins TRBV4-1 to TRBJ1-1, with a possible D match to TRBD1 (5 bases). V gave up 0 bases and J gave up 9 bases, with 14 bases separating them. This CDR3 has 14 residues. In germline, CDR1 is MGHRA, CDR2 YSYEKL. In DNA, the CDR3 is TGCGCCAGCAGCCAAGATCAGGGCTTCTTGAAAGCTTTCTTT. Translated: CASSQDQGFLKAFF.

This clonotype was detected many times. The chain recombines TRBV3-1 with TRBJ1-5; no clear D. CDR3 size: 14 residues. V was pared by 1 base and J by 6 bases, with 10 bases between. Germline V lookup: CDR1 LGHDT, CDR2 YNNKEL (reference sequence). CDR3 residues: CASSQVRGSQPQHF. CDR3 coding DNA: TGTGCCAGCAGCCAAGTAAGAGGTAGTCAGCCCCAGCATTTT.

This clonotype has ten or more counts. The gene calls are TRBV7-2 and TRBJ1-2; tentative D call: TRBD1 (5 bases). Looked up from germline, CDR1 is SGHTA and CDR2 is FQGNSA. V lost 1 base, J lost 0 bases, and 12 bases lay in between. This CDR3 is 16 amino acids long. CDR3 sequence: CASSLVGGRSNYGYTF. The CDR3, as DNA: TGTGCCAGCAGCTTAGTGGGGGGTCGTTCTAACTATGGCTACACCTTC.

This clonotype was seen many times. The CDR3 coding sequence is TGTGCCAGCAGCGTAGGAGGACAGGGGGCAGGTGAGCAGTTCTTC. Translated: CASSVGGQGAGEQFF. This chain links TRBV9 with TRBJ2-1; 11 bases align to TRBD1. Germline-derived CDR1 and CDR2 are SGDLS and YYNGEE. The CDR3 spans 15 residues. V was pared by 0 bases and J by 9 bases, with 5 bases of the junction left unmatched.

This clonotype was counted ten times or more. The CDR3: CASRGDTQYF. The CDR3 DNA follows: TGTGCCAGCAGAGGAGATACGCAGTATTTT. The chain has TRBV6-5 and TRBJ2-3; no clear D gene. The CDR3 has 10 residues. Germline values: CDR1 MNHEY, CDR2 SVGAGI. The V gene lost 6 bases and the J gene lost 5 bases, with 3 bases spanning the gap.

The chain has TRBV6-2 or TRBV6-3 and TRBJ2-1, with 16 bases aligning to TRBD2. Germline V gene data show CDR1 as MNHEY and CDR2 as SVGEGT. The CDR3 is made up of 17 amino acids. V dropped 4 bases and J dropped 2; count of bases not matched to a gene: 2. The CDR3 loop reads CASSSGTSGGAYNEQFF. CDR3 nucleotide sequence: TGTGCCAGCAGTTCAGGGACTAGCGGGGGGGCCTACAATGAGCAGTTCTTC.

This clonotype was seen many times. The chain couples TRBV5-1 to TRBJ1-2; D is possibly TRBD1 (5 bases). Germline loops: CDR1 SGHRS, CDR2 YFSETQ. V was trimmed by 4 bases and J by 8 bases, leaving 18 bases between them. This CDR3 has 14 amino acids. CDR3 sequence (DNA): TGCGCCAGCAGCCCACTGGATCAGGGAGGAGGCTACACCTTC. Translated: CASSPLDQGGGYTF. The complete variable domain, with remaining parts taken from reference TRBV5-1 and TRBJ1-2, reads KAGVTQTPRYLIKTRGQQVTLSCSPISGHRSVSWYQQTPGQGLQFLFEYFSETQRNKGNFPGRFSGRQFSNSRSEMNVSTLELGDSALYLCASSPLDQGGGYTFGSGTRLTVV.

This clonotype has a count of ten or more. The CDR3 reads CASSLAVSYEQYF. DNA of the CDR3: TGTGCCAGCAGCTTAGCAGTTTCCTACGAGCAGTACTTC. V and J are TRBV13 and TRBJ2-7; D is unresolved. V was pared by 1 base and J by 1 base, with 5 bases between. This CDR3 has 13 residues. Germline lookup yields CDR1 PRHDT and CDR2 FYEKMQ (reference sequence).

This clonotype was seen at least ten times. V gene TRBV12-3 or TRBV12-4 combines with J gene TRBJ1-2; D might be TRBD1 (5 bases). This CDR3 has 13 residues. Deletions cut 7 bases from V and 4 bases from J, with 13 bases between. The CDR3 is CASTPDSGYGYTF. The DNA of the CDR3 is TGTGCCAGCACCCCAGACAGTGGCTATGGCTACACCTTC.

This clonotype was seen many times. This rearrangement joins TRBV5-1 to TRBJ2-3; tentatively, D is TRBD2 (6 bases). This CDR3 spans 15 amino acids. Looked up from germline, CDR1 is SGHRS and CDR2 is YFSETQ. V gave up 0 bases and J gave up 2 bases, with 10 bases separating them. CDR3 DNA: TGCGCCAGCAGCTTGGGGGACTTCCTCACAGATACGCAGTATTTT. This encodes CASSLGDFLTDTQYF.

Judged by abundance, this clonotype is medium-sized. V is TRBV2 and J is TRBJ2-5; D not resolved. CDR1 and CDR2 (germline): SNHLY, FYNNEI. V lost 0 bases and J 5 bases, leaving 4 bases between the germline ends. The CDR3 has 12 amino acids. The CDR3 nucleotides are TGTGCCAGCAGTGAAGCGCTTGAGACCCAGTACTTC. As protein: CASSEALETQYF.

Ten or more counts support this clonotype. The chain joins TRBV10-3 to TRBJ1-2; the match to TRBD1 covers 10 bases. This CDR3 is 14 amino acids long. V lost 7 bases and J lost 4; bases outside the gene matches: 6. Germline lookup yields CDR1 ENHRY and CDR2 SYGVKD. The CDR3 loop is CAIKGQGSVYGYTF. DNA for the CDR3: TGTGCCATCAAGGGACAGGGGTCGGTCTATGGCTACACCTTC.

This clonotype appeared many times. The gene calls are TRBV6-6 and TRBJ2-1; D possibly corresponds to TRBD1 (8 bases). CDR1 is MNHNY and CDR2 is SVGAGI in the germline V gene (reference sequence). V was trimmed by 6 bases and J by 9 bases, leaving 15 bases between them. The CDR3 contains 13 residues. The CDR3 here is CASRTGGGGEQFF. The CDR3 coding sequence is TGTGCCAGCAGAACAGGGGGGGGTGGTGAGCAGTTCTTC.

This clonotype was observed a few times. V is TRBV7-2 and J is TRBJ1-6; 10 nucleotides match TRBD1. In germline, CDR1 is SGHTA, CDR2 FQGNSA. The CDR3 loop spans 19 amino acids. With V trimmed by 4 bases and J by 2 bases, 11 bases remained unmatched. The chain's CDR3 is CASSSPLGQGLTYNSPLHF. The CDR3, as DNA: TGTGCCAGCAGCTCGCCTTTGGGACAGGGGTTAACCTATAATTCACCCCTCCACTTT.